The clone carrying this TCR beta chain was counted many times. Its antigen is undetermined. This record belongs to a study of CD8 T cells in ankylosing spondylitis. Making the TCR beta libraries involved quantitative 5'-RACE with molecular barcodes. MiXCR was run by TCRdb on the 5' RACE reads, yielding one entry per CDR3 protein. This table holds roughly 130,000 distinct CDR3 sequences, about 6.5% found once. V lost 3 bases and J lost 2; bases outside the gene matches: 5. Germline V CDR1 and CDR2: KGHDR, SFDVKD. The CDR3 has 18 residues. The study, taken as a whole, reports: Several of the motif variants were reported before in synovial fluid and blood from reactive arthritis. Reports say disease-linked clones showed up significantly more in matched ankylosing spondylitis synovial fluid. A motif of eight highly homologous TCR beta variants was seen as apparently characteristic of ankylosing spondylitis blood.

The receptor comes from a male donor with ankylosing spondylitis or in good health (not recorded which). The J gene is TRBJ2-5, the V gene TRBV24-1, with TRBD2 matching over 16 bases. The sequenced material came from blood, either unsorted or a sorted T cell fraction (not recorded which). CDR3 DNA sequence: TGTGCCACCAGTGATCCATCGGGACTAGCGGGAGGGCAAGAGACCCAGTACTTC. Protein sequence: CATSDPSGLAGGQETQYF.